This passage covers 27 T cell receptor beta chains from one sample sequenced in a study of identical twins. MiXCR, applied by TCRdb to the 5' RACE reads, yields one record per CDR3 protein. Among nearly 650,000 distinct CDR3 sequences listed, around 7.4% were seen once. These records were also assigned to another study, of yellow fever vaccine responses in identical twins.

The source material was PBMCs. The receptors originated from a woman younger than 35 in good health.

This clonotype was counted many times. Here the CDR3 reads CSARGPTSVNEQFF. CDR3 sequence (DNA): TGCAGTGCTAGAGGGCCCACTAGCGTGAATGAGCAGTTCTTC. The chain has TRBV20-1 and TRBJ2-1; 7 bases agree with TRBD2. J lost 7 bases, V lost 1 base, and 7 bases had no gene match. Per the germline V gene, CDR1 is DFQATT and CDR2 is SNEGSKA (reference sequence). The CDR3 length is 14 residues.

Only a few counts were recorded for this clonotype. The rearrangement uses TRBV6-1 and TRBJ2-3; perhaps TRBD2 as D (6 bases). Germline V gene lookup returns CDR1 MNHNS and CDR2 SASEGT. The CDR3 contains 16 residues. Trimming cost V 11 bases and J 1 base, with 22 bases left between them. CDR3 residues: CAAGRGTGEGTDTQYF. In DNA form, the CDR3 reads TGTGCCGCCGGGCGGGGCACGGGGGAAGGCACAGATACGCAGTATTTT.

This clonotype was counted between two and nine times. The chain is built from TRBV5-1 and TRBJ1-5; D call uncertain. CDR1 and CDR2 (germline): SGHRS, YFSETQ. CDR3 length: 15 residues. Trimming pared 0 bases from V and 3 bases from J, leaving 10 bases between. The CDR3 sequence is CASSLDPHLNQPQHF. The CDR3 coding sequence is TGCGCCAGCAGCTTGGACCCCCATCTCAATCAGCCCCAGCATTTT.

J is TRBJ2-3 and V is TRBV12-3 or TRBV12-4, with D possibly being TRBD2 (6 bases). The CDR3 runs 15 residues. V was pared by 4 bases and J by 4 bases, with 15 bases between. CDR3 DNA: TGTGCCAGCAGTTCTTTGGGAGGAGGGGCAGATACGCAGTATTTT. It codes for CASSSLGGGADTQYF.

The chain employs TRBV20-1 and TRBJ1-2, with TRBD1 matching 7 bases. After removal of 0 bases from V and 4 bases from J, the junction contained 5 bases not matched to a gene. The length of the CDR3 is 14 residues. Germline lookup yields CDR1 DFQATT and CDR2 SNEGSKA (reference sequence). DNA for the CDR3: TGCAGTGCTAGAGATCCAGCAGGGGGCTATGGCTACACCTTC. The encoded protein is CSARDPAGGYGYTF.

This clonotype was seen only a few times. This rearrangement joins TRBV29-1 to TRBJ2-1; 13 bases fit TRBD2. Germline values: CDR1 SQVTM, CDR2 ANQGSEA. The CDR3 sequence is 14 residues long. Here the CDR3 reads CRKLAGGGADEQFF. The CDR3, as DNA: TGCAGAAAACTAGCGGGAGGGGGTGCCGATGAGCAGTTCTTC.

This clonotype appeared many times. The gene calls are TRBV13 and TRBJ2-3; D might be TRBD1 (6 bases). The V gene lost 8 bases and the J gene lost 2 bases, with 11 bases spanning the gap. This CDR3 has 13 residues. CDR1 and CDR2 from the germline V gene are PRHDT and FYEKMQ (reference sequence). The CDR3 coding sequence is TGTGCCAGCCGTACAGGGAACACAGATACGCAGTATTTT. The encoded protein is CASRTGNTDTQYF.

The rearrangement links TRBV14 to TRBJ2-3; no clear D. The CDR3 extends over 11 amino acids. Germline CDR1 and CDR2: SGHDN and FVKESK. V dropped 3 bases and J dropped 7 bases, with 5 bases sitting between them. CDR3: CASSHRNTQYF. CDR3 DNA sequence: TGTGCCAGCAGCCATCGTAATACGCAGTATTTT.

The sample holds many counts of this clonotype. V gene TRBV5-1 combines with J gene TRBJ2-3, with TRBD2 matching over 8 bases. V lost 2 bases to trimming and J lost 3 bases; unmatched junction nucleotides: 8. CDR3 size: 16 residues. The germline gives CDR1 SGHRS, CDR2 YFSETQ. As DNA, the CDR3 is TGCGCCAGCAGCTTTCGGGGGGGAGAACCAACAGATACGCAGTATTTT. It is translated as CASSFRGGEPTDTQYF.

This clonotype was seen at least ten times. This CDR3 is CASSERGGRTGELFF. CDR3 in DNA: TGCGCCAGCAGCGAGCGGGGGGGCCGCACCGGGGAGCTGTTTTTT. The chain links TRBV5-1 to TRBJ2-2; 10 nucleotides line up with TRBD2. This CDR3 comprises 15 residues. Trimming took 4 bases from V and 4 from J; bases not matched to a gene: 4. Per germline, CDR1 SGHRS and CDR2 YFSETQ.

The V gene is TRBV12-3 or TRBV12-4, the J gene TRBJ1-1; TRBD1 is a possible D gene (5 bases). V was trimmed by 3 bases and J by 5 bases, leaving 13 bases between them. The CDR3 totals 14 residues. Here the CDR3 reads CASSFTRSGTEAFF. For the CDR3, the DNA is TGTGCCAGCAGTTTTACCCGGTCAGGGACTGAAGCTTTCTTT.

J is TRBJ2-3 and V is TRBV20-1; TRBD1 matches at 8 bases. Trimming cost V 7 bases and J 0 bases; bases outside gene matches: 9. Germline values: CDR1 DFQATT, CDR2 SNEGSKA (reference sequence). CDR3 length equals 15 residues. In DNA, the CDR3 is TGCAGTGGGGGCGACAGGGGCACTAGCACAGATACGCAGTATTTT. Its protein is CSGGDRGTSTDTQYF.

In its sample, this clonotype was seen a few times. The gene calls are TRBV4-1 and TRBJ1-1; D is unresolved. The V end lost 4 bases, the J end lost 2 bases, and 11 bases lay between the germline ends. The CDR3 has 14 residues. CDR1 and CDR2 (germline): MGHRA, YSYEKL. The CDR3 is CASSPENINTEAFF. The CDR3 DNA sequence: TGCGCCAGCAGCCCGGAGAATATAAACACTGAAGCTTTCTTT.

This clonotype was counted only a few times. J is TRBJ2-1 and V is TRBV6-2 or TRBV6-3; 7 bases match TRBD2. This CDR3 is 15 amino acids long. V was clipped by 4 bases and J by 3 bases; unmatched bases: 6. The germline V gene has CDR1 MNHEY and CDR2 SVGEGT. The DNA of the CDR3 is TGTGCCAGCAGTTCTCAGCGGGATGTCTACAATGAGCAGTTCTTC. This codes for CASSSQRDVYNEQFF.

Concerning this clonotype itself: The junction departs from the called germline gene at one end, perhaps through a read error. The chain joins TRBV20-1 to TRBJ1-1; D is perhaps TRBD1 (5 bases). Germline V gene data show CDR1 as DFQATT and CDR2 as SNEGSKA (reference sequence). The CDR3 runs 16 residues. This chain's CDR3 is CCARDTRGNMNTEAFF. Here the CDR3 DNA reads TGCTGTGCTAGAGATACAAGGGGAAACATGAACACTGAAGCTTTCTTT.

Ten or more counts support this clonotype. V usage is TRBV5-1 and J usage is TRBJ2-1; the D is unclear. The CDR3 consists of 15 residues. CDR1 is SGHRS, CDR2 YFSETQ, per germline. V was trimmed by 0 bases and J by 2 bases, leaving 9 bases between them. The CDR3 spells CASSLVAEAYNEQFF. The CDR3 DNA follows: TGCGCCAGCAGCTTGGTTGCGGAAGCCTACAATGAGCAGTTCTTC.

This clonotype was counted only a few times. CDR3 residues: CSARDLGGRVGTQYF. The DNA for the CDR3 is TGCAGTGCTAGAGATCTCGGGGGGAGGGTTGGGACCCAGTACTTC. The V and J genes are TRBV20-1 and TRBJ2-5; 7 bases line up with TRBD2. The V and J ends lost 0 bases and 7 bases, in that order; junction bases with no gene match: 11. Germline CDR1 reads DFQATT; CDR2 reads SNEGSKA (reference sequence). The CDR3 consists of 15 residues.

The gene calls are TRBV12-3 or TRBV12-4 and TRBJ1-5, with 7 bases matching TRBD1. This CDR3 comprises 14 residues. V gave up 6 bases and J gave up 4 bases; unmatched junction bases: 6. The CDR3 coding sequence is TGTGCCAGCAGGACGGGACAGTCAAATCAGCCCCAGCATTTT. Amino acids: CASRTGQSNQPQHF.

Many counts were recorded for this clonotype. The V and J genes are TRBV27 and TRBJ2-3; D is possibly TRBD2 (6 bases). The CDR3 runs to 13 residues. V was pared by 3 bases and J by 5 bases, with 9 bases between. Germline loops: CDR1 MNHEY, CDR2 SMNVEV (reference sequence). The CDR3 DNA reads TGTGCCAGCAGTTTTCAGGGAGGAGATACGCAGTATTTT. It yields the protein CASSFQGGDTQYF.

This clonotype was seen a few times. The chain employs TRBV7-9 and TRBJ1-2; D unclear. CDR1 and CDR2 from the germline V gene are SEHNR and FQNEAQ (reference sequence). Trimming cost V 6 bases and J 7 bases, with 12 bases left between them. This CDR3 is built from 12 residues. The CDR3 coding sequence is TGTGCCAGCAGTTCCAACAGCGGTGGCTACACCTTC. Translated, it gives CASSSNSGGYTF. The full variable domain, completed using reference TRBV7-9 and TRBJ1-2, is DTGVSQNPRHKITKRGQNVTFRCDPISEHNRLYWYRQTLGQGPEFLTYFQNEAQLEKSRLLSDRFSAERPKGSFSTLEIQRTEQGDSAMYLCASSSNSGGYTFGSGTRLTVV.

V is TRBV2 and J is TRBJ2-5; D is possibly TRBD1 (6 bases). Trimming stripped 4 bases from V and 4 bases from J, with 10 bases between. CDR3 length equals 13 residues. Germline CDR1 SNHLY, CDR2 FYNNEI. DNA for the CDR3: TGTGCCAGCAGTGGCTTAGGGGGAGAGACCCAGTACTTC. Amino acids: CASSGLGGETQYF.

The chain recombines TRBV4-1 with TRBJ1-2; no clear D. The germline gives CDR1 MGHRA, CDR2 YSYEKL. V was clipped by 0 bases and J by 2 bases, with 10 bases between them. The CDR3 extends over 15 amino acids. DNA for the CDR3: TGCGCCAGCAGCCAAGATCGGGCCATAAACTATGGCTACACCTTC. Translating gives CASSQDRAINYGYTF.

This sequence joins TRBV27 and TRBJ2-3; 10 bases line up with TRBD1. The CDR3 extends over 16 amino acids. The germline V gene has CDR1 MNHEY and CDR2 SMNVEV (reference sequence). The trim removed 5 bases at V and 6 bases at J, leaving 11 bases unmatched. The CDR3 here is CASSTPSRDRGDTQYF. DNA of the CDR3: TGTGCCAGCAGTACTCCGTCCCGGGACAGGGGTGATACGCAGTATTTT.

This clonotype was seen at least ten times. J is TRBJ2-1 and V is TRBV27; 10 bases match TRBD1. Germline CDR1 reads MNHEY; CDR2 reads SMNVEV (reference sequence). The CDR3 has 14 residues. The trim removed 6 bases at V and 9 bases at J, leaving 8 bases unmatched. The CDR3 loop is CASSPFRTGGEQFF. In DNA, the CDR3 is TGTGCCAGCAGCCCCTTTAGGACAGGGGGTGAGCAGTTCTTC.

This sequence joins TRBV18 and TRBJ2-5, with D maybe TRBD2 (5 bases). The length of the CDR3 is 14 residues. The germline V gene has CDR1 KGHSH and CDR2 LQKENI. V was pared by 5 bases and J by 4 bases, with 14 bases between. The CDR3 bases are TGTGCCAGCTCAGAGGCACGACGGGGAGAGACCCAGTACTTC. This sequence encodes CASSEARRGETQYF.

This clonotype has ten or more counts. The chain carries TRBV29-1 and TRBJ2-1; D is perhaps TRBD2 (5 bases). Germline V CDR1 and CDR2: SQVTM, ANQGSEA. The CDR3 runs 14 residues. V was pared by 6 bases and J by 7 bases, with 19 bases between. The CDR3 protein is CSVLLAGGVNEQFF. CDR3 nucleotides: TGCAGCGTCCTGCTCGCTGGAGGTGTGAATGAGCAGTTCTTC.

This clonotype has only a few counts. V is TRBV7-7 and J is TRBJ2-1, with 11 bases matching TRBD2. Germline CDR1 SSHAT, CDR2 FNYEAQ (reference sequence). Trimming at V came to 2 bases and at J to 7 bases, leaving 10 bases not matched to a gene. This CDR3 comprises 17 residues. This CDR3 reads CASSLTDRLAGLNEQFF. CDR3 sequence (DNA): TGTGCCAGCAGCTTAACGGACCGACTAGCGGGGCTTAATGAGCAGTTCTTC.